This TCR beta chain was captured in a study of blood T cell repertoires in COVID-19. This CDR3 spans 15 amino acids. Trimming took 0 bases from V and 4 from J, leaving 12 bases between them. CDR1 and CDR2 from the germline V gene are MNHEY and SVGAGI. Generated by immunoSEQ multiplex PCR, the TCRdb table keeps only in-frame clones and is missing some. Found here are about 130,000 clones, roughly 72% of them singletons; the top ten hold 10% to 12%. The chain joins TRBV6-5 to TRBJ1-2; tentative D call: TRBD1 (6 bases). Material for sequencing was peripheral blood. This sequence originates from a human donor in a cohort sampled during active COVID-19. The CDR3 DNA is TGTGCCAGCAGTTACTCTGGGGGCTCTACCTATGGCTACACCTTC. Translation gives CASSYSGGSTYGYTF.